This T cell receptor (beta chain) was recorded in a study of low-dose radiotherapy and immunotherapy resistance in tumors (dated by TCRdb to the early 2020s). Turning to the overall study: Cohort 1 received 0.5 Gy per fraction every 2 weeks, with a prescribed total PTV dose of 6.5 Gy. The translational analysis covered eight patients: three from the first dose cohort and the first five from the second dose cohort. Patients in Cohort 2 were given 1 Gy per fraction every two weeks, for a total of 13 Gy across 26 weeks. Cyclophosphamide 200 mg/m2 was given intravenously every two weeks, one day before each radiation and immunotherapy administration. Patients were given nivolumab as a 240 mg flat dose every two weeks and ipilimumab at 1 mg/kg every six weeks, with both drugs delivered intravenously. Randomization of trial participants into treatment groups was not performed. Starting on cycle 1 day 1, patients took 300 mg of aspirin by mouth once daily for four cycles.

The donors took part in RACIN, a single-arm, phase I, dose-escalation trial that combined nivolumab, ipilimumab, aspirin, low-dose cyclophosphamide and low-dose radiotherapy. Patients were eligible if they had advanced solid tumors that were TIL-negative. As regards this clonotype: Its antigen is currently not known. Base quality data are lacking; no much larger clone is found one base away.

To make first-strand cDNA, Superscript III was used along with a set of TRAV- and TRBV-specific primers so that both the TCRalpha and TCRbeta chains were covered. TCRs were amplified for 15 to 20 PCR cycles with Phusion, using a constant-region primer paired with the adapter attached to the V primers. The isolated mRNA was amplified using the MessageAmp II aRNA Amplification Kit, with in vitro transcription performed for about 16 hours at 37 degrees C. The Dynabeads mRNA DIRECT Purification Kit was used to isolate mRNA for TCR sequencing. A second approximately 25-cycle Phusion PCR added indexed Illumina adapters, and products were purified with AMPure XP beads. As for the original processing: Custom Perl scripts pooled TCR sequences encoding the same protein, removed out-of-frame sequences and computed each clonotype's abundance. TCR sequences supported by only a single read were excluded from analysis. Among the metrics used to describe the repertoires were Shannon entropy, Gini index, clonality, richness, and the frequency of TCRs shared between repertoires. TCRdb trimmed public reads at Q25 via fastp, called clones via MiXCR and kept in-frame beta chains. Every distinct CDR3 protein forms one entry, paired with its most common genes and DNA. None of the V and J calls come from the authors' own analysis; TCRdb made them. The table for this sample lists about 12,000 distinct CDR3 sequences; 76% of them were counted only once. Of the sample, 3.4% is held by the ten largest clones.

Cut back by 3 bases and 0 bases, the V and J ends lie 3 bases apart. CDR1 and CDR2 are drawn from the germline V gene: KGHSH, LQKENI. From cysteine to phenylalanine, the CDR3 is 14 amino acids long. The DNA shown is the 42-base CDR3, in frame from base 1. Rearrangement joined TRBV18 to TRBJ2-6; there is no confident call for the D gene. The sequence was collected from a human donor with advanced metastatic prostate, ovarian, gallbladder or colorectal cancer (not recorded which). This table probably holds off-target reads from a library built for another chain. The CDR3 here reads CASSPRSGANVLTF. The DNA sequence follows: TGTGCCAGCTCACCGCGCTCTGGGGCCAACGTCCTGACTTTC. The reference TRBV18 and TRBJ2-6 proteins fill in what lies around the CDR3, so the full variable domain reads NAGVMQNPRHLVRRRGQEARLRCSPMKGHSHVYWYRQLPEEGLKFMVYLQKENIIDESGMPKERFSAEFPKEGPSILRIQQVVRGDSAAYFCASSPRSGANVLTFGAGSRLTVL.